Below, one T cell receptor beta chain is given with its context. The CDR3 spans 17 residues. Germline V gives CDR1 LNHDA, CDR2 SQIVND (reference sequence). With 1 base clipped from V and 1 base from J, the junction kept 7 bases outside the gene matches. These data are taken from a study of blood T cell repertoires in COVID-19. Under the authors' procedure: Reference gene primer amplification gave nucleated cell count estimates. Sequencing was performed with immunoSEQ multiplex PCR; in TCRdb, only in-frame clones are kept and a portion is missing. The V and J calls and clone size were taken over from that table, and D and trimming were inferred from the DNA. The data hold some 180,000 clones, with less than 85% observed a single time.

The sequence came from a man in his fifties who had recovered from COVID-19. The chain recombines TRBV19 with TRBJ2-1; 7 bases fit TRBD2. Sequenced material: peripheral blood. CDR3 DNA: TGTGCCAGTAGTATAGCGGCGGGAGACCTATCCTACAATGAGCAGTTCTTC. Its protein is CASSIAAGDLSYNEQFF.